The T cell receptor (beta chain) under discussion was sequenced for a study of T cell clones after liver transplantation. Study background: As an antigen-independent comparator, third-party-reactive TCRbeta sequences came from pre-transplant mixed lymphocyte reactions. Three of the eight recipients were HCV-positive; the rest had non-autoimmune, non-viral transplant indications. Patients counted as tolerant after at least one year off all immunosuppression, enzymes not exceeding twice normal.

Sequencing of dividing CFSE-low cells from the MLR defined alloreactive TCRbeta sequences. Pre-transplant recipient cells responded to graft donor PBMCs, splenocytes, lymph-node cells, or third-party PBMCs. In the case of this clone: Its antigen remains unidentified. At one boundary the junction diverges from the germline segment, which might be a read error.

Germline V gene lookup returns CDR1 SGHRS and CDR2 YFSETQ. This CDR3 is 16 amino acids long. Assay used: immunoSEQ multiplex PCR; TCRdb lists only in-frame clones, some missing. In the table there are about 5,800 clones, 30% to 35% of which are singletons. The chain recombines TRBV5-1 with TRBJ2-7; 8 positions agree with TRBD2. The material sequenced was CD4+ T cells from cultured PBMCs. The TCR sequence derives from a human patient who received a liver transplant. Some T cells may be provided by the graft donor. The CDR3 loop reads CARSWAGGAILYEQYF. CDR3 coding DNA: TGCGCCCGCAGCTGGGCCGGGGGGGCGATATTGTACGAGCAGTACTTC.